Listed below are T cell receptor beta chains from one sample, sequenced in a study of vaccination effects on CD4 cells after COVID-19. This table comes from immunoSEQ multiplex PCR, and its TCRdb copy is limited to in-frame clones, with some not included. The table has tens of thousands of clones, 76% seen once. Their recognized antigens are unknown. This specimen consisted of CD4+ T cells from PBMCs cultured without peptide, obtained after COVID-19 vaccination. Receptors were obtained from a human donor who had a prior SARS-CoV-2 infection. Each CDR3 is given with its conserved first and last residue. A D gene is named only where the DNA matches it firmly. Some rows have no size entry. The others give once, few or many, or a class for an expanded clone.

j_call clone_size v_call cdr3_length d_call cdr3_aa cdr3_nt
TRBJ2-7 - TRBV10-3 15 - CAISELEGTGYEQYF TGTGCCATCAGTGAGTTGGAGGGAACAGGCTACGAGCAGTACTTC
TRBJ2-7 - TRBV19 15 TRBD2 CASSWGLAGPYEQYF TGTGCCAGTAGTTGGGGACTAGCGGGACCCTACGAGCAGTACTTC
TRBJ2-7 - TRBV7-8 13 - CASTSGMFYEQYF TGTGCCAGCACCTCCGGGATGTTCTACGAGCAGTACTTC
TRBJ2-3 - TRBV23-1 14 - CASNRTLAGDTQYF TGCGCCAGCAACCGGACCCTAGCCGGAGATACGCAGTATTTT
TRBJ2-7 - TRBV5-1 17 - CASSLARPLGGPYEQYF TGCGCCAGCAGCTTGGCAAGGCCCTTGGGGGGGCCCTACGAGCAGTACTTC
TRBJ2-1 medium-sized TRBV6-5 13 - CASSRTDYNEQFF TGTGCCAGCAGCAGGACTGATTACAATGAGCAGTTCTTC
TRBJ2-1 - TRBV5-6 16 - CASSLLVGVSYNEQFF TGTGCCAGCAGCTTGCTGGTCGGCGTCTCCTACAATGAGCAGTTCTTC
TRBJ1-6 few TRBV30 13 - CACSEGHNSPLHF TGTGCCTGCAGTGAGGGGCATAATTCACCCCTCCACTTT
TRBJ2-7 few TRBV11-1 14 - CASSPRDLIYEQYF TGTGCCAGCAGCCCCCGGGACTTAATCTACGAGCAGTACTTC
TRBJ1-1 - TRBV5-1 16 TRBD1 CASSLLAGGENTEAFF TGCGCCAGCAGCTTGTTGGCAGGGGGGGAGAACACTGAAGCTTTCTTT
TRBJ1-1 - TRBV4-1 15 - CASSQGRQLNTEAFF TGCGCCAGCAGCCAAGGACGACAGCTGAACACTGAAGCTTTCTTT
TRBJ1-4 - TRBV6-1 19 - CASSERSRTASSTNEKLFF TGTGCCAGCAGTGAAAGATCGAGGACAGCCTCTTCAACTAATGAAAAACTGTTTTTT
TRBJ2-7 - TRBV2 13 - CASSRQASYEQYF TGTGCCAGCAGTAGGCAGGCCTCCTACGAGCAGTACTTC
TRBJ2-2 - TRBV7-9 18 - CASSPPWRGPSNTGELFF TGTGCCAGCAGCCCACCATGGCGGGGGCCTTCGAACACCGGGGAGCTGTTTTTT
TRBJ1-3 - TRBV30 14 - CAWSATGSGNTIYF TGTGCCTGGAGTGCTACAGGCTCTGGAAACACCATATATTTT
TRBJ1-5 - TRBV6-5 14 TRBD1 CASREGTGDQPQHF TGTGCCAGCAGGGAGGGGACAGGTGATCAGCCCCAGCATTTT
TRBJ1-2 - TRBV5-5 14 TRBD1 CASSLGGQGYGYTF TGTGCCAGCAGCTTGGGGGGACAGGGTTATGGCTACACCTTC
TRBJ2-7 - TRBV4-2 17 TRBD1 CASSQVSGQHGFLEQYF TGTGCCAGCAGCCAAGTATCGGGACAGCACGGATTTTTAGAGCAGTACTTC
TRBJ1-2 - TRBV7-2 14 TRBD1 CASSLRTGASGYTF TGTGCCAGCAGCCTGCGGACAGGGGCATCTGGCTACACCTTC
TRBJ1-5 - TRBV5-1 15 TRBD1 CASSDGQGLNQPQHF TGCGCCAGCAGCGACGGACAGGGTTTGAATCAGCCCCAGCATTTT
TRBJ2-5 - TRBV7-2 14 - CASSLAGWGETQYF TGTGCCAGCAGCTTAGCGGGGTGGGGAGAGACCCAGTACTTC
TRBJ2-3 - TRBV9 17 - CASSVGAEPGATDTQYF TGTGCCAGCAGCGTAGGAGCGGAACCAGGGGCCACAGATACGCAGTATTTT
TRBJ2-7 few TRBV5-5 13 - CASSGGLLYEQYF TGTGCCAGCAGTGGCGGTCTGCTGTACGAGCAGTACTTC
TRBJ1-5 - TRBV18 14 - CASSQTGSNQPQHF TGTGCCAGCTCTCAAACAGGGAGCAATCAGCCCCAGCATTTT
TRBJ2-5 - TRBV29-1 16 TRBD2 CSVEDSLSGRQETQYF TGCAGCGTTGAAGACTCTCTTAGCGGGCGTCAAGAGACCCAGTACTTC
TRBJ2-3 - TRBV11-3 17 TRBD2 CASSFRGGRASTDTQYF TGTGCCAGCAGCTTTCGAGGCGGGAGGGCCTCCACAGATACGCAGTATTTT
TRBJ1-5 - TRBV7-9 14 - CASSPPGRFEPQHF TGTGCCAGCAGCCCGCCCGGACGGTTTGAGCCCCAGCATTTT
TRBJ2-3 - TRBV2 11 - CASTDTDTQYF TGTGCCAGCACCGACACAGATACGCAGTATTTT
TRBJ2-3 few TRBV4-2 16 TRBD2 CASSQIAGGGTDTQYF TGTGCCAGCAGCCAAATAGCGGGAGGGGGCACAGATACGCAGTATTTT
TRBJ2-1 - TRBV29-1 14 TRBD1 CSVEEGQGIGEQFF TGCAGCGTTGAAGAAGGACAGGGAATCGGTGAGCAGTTCTTC
TRBJ2-1 few TRBV5-1 16 TRBD2 CASSVSGGASGYEQFF TGCGCCAGCAGCGTGTCCGGGGGGGCTTCTGGGTATGAGCAGTTCTTC
TRBJ1-4 - TRBV29-1 14 - CSVGMGGADEKLFF TGCAGCGTCGGTATGGGGGGCGCGGATGAAAAACTGTTTTTT
TRBJ2-1 - TRBV9 15 - CASSKGRISYNEQFF TGTGCCAGCAGCAAGGGCCGTATTTCCTACAATGAGCAGTTCTTC
TRBJ2-4 - TRBV10-3 14 TRBD2 CAISEAGSKNIQYF TGTGCCATCAGTGAAGCGGGGTCCAAAAACATTCAGTACTTC
TRBJ1-3 - TRBV10-3 13 - CAMSADSGNTIYF TGTGCCATGTCTGCAGACTCTGGAAACACCATATATTTT
TRBJ1-1 - TRBV5-1 14 - CASSNAGGNTEAFF TGCGCCAGCAGCAACGCGGGAGGGAACACTGAAGCTTTCTTT
TRBJ1-4 - TRBV6-2/TRBV6-3 17 - CASSYTTGGSRNEKLFF TGTGCCAGCAGTTACACGACAGGTGGAAGCCGAAATGAAAAACTGTTTTTT
TRBJ1-5 - TRBV6-5 15 - CASSYGRGSNQPQHF TGTGCCAGCAGTTACGGTCGAGGAAGCAATCAGCCCCAGCATTTT
TRBJ1-6 - TRBV15 16 - CATTRGGTDMNSPLHF TGTGCCACCACCAGAGGGGGGACGGACATGAATTCACCCCTCCACTTT
TRBJ2-3 few TRBV19 15 - CASSISGVRTDTQYF TGTGCCAGTAGTATTTCGGGTGTCCGCACAGATACGCAGTATTTT
TRBJ2-1 - TRBV14 12 - CASSQNYNEQFF TGTGCCAGCAGCCAAAATTACAATGAGCAGTTCTTC
TRBJ2-5 - TRBV24-1 14 - CATSDTLLAETQYF TGTGCCACCAGTGACACCCTTTTAGCGGAGACCCAGTACTTC
TRBJ2-4 once TRBV11-2 14 TRBD1 CATNPRGPKNIQYF TGTGCCACCAACCCCAGGGGGCCCAAAAACATTCAGTACTTC
TRBJ2-7 - TRBV7-9 16 TRBD2 CASSALLAGGSYEQYF TGTGCCAGCAGCGCACTTCTAGCGGGAGGTTCCTACGAGCAGTACTTC
TRBJ1-5 once TRBV5-6 16 - CASSSGGRGVDQPQHF TGTGCCAGCAGCTCCGGGGGGCGGGGGGTAGATCAGCCCCAGCATTTT
TRBJ2-7 - TRBV5-8 15 - CASSLAAPGAYEQYF TGTGCCAGCAGCCTGGCAGCCCCGGGGGCCTACGAGCAGTACTTC
TRBJ1-2 - TRBV11-3 17 - CASSLGVRQADNYGYTF TGTGCCAGCAGCCTAGGGGTGCGGCAGGCCGATAACTATGGCTACACCTTC
TRBJ2-4 few TRBV3-1/TRBV3-2 13 - CASSLVAKNIQYF TGTGCCAGCAGCCTCGTAGCCAAAAACATTCAGTACTTC
TRBJ2-7 once TRBV6-5 12 - CASGQAFQEQYF TGTGCCAGCGGGCAGGCGTTCCAGGAGCAGTACTTC
TRBJ2-1 few TRBV24-1 16 - CATSVAGSIAYNEQFF TGTGCCACCAGTGTTGCCGGGAGTATCGCCTACAATGAGCAGTTCTTC
TRBJ2-6 - TRBV18 17 TRBD1 CASSRGQGSSGANVLTF TGTGCCAGCTCACGAGGACAGGGGAGCTCTGGGGCCAACGTCCTGACTTTC
TRBJ2-3 - TRBV19 15 - CASTLWGGHTDTQYF TGTGCCAGTACCCTTTGGGGGGGACACACAGATACGCAGTATTTT
TRBJ2-2 few TRBV11-3 17 TRBD2 CASSLATSRRGTGELFF TGTGCCAGCAGCTTAGCAACTAGCCGGCGGGGGACCGGGGAGCTGTTTTTT
TRBJ1-6 - TRBV3-1/TRBV3-2 17 TRBD1 CASNHRDRVSYNSPLHF TGTGCCAGCAACCACCGGGACAGGGTTTCCTATAATTCACCCCTCCACTTT
TRBJ2-3 medium-sized TRBV29-1 14 TRBD2 CSVLGLAGVYTQYF TGCAGCGTCCTAGGACTAGCGGGAGTTTATACGCAGTATTTT
TRBJ2-5 - TRBV7-9 13 - CASSFGSRGSQYF TGTGCCAGCAGCTTTGGGTCGAGGGGGAGCCAGTACTTC
TRBJ2-5 - TRBV30 18 - CAWGGPYDRDPGGETQYF TGTGCCTGGGGGGGGCCCTATGATCGGGACCCGGGCGGGGAGACCCAGTACTTC